This T cell receptor (beta chain) was retrieved from a study of neurological immune-mediated disorders. The CDR3 has 12 residues. CDR1 is SGHRS and CDR2 is YFSETQ in the germline V gene. The ends were cut back, 3 bases at V and 1 base at J, with 4 bases in the middle. Turning to this clonotype: The CDR3 ends on some other residue instead of the conserved phenylalanine or tryptophan, so this is likely a read error.

A single record per CDR3 protein comes from TCRdb applying MiXCR to the 5' RACE reads. The data show 60,000 to 85,000 distinct CDR3 sequences, with 4% to 6% seen just once and 2% to 2.5% held by the top ten. V and J are TRBV5-1 and TRBJ2-5; D not resolved. This receptor was taken from a young woman with multiple sclerosis. Sequencing was performed on PBMCs. The CDR3: CASSSPQETQYI. CDR3 coding DNA: TGCGCCAGCAGCTCACCCCAAGAGACCCAGTACATC.